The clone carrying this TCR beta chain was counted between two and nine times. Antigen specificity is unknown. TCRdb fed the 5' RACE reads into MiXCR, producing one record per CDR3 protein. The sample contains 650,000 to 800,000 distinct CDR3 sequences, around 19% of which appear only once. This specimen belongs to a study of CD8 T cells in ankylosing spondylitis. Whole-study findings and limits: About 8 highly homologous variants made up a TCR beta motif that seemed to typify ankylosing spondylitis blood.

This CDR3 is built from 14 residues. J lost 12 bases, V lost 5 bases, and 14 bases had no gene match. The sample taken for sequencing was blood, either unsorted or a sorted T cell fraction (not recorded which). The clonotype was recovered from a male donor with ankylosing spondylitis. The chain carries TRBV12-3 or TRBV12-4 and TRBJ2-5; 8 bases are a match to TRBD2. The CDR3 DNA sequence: TGTGCCAGCAGTACCGAGACTAGCGACGTACTAAAGTACTTC. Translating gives CASSTETSDVLKYF.